This T cell receptor (beta chain) was sequenced during a study of identical twins. This clonotype was observed a few times. TCRdb re-analysed the 5' RACE reads in MiXCR, keeping a single row per CDR3 protein. The sample lists 450,000 or so distinct CDR3 sequences; 20% to 30% were seen once. The CDR3 contains 14 residues. The germline V and J ends were trimmed by 2 bases and 2 bases, with 10 bases remaining between them. A further study also used this sample, focusing on T cells expressing NK-cell markers.

V is TRBV12-3 or TRBV12-4 and J is TRBJ2-7; D gene uncertain. The sequencing sample was made of CD4+ T cells sorted from blood. The receptor was isolated from a young woman in good health. CDR3 residues: CASSLHNGAYEQYF. The CDR3 nucleotides read TGTGCCAGCAGTTTACATAACGGAGCCTACGAGCAGTACTTC.